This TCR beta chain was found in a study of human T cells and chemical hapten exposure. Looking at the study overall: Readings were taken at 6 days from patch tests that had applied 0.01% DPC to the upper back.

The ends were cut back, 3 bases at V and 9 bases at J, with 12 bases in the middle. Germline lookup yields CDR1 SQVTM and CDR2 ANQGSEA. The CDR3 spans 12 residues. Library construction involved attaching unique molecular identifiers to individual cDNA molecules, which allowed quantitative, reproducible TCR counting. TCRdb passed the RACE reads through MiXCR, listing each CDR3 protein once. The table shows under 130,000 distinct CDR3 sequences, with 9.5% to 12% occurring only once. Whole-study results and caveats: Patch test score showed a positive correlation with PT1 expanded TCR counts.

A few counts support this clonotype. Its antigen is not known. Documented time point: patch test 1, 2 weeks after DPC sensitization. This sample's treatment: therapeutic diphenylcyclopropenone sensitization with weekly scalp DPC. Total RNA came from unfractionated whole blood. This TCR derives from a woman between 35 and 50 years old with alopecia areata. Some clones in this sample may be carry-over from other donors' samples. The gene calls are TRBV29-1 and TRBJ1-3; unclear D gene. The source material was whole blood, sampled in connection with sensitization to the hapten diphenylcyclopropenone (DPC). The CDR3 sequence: CSVETPAGTIYF. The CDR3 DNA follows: TGCAGCGTTGAGACCCCCGCAGGCACCATATATTTT.